This T cell receptor (beta chain) was documented in a study of cytomegalovirus exposure and HLA in healthy donors. The overall study: Early released data had 80 million or so unique TCRs, all coming from HLA-typed donors.

With 8 bases clipped from V and 3 bases from J, the junction kept 3 bases outside the gene matches. This CDR3 contains 12 residues. The germline CDR1 and CDR2 sequences are MNHEY and SMNVEV (reference sequence). Details on this clone: As yet, its antigen is unknown.

Study-wide results and caveats: A later analysis reportedly found that, within productive TCRs, an Asian-associated ancestry cluster had fewer N-insertions than the mean observed across the roughly 610 donors. According to a later analysis, most TCR beta chains associated with CMV appeared HLA-restricted. Relative to equally common others, HLA-associated TCR beta chains showed greater clonal expansion in a later analysis.

PCR used 60 Vbeta primers and 13 Jbeta primers. The table came from immunoSEQ multiplex PCR; TCRdb's copy has only in-frame clones and leaves some out. Among 85,000 to 110,000 clones listed, approximately 79% were seen once. The TCR comes from a man aged 45-65 years in good health and CMV-seropositive. Sequenced sample: PBMCs. The chain employs TRBV27 and TRBJ1-2; 7 nucleotides agree with TRBD1. DNA for the CDR3: TGTGCCAGCTATCAGGGGGACTATGGCTACACCTTC. It codes for CASYQGDYGYTF.